Below, 9 T cell receptor beta chains from the same sample are listed, as sequenced in a study of CD8 T cells in ankylosing spondylitis. Study conclusions and caveats: What appeared characteristic of ankylosing spondylitis blood was a TCR beta motif of several highly homologous variants.

TCRdb redid the calling of the 5' RACE reads with MiXCR, one entry per CDR3 protein. Altogether approximately 540,000 distinct CDR3 sequences are present, approximately 12% being singletons, with the ten largest covering about 6.8%. No antigen is known for these receptors. Source material: blood, either unsorted or a sorted T cell fraction (not recorded which). These receptors came from a male donor with ankylosing spondylitis.

CDR3: CASRDRQETQYF. The DNA of the CDR3 is TGTGCCAGCAGAGACAGACAAGAGACCCAGTACTTC. The V call is TRBV6-1, the J call TRBJ2-5, with D tentatively TRBD1 (5 bases). CDR3 length: 12 residues. V lost 6 bases and J lost 2, with 7 bases in between. Germline assignment: CDR1 MNHNS and CDR2 SASEGT.

The sample holds a few counts of this clonotype. This chain connects TRBV7-9 to TRBJ1-3; TRBD1 might be the D (5 bases). Trimming pared 5 bases from V and 0 bases from J, leaving 17 bases between. The germline gives CDR1 SEHNR, CDR2 FQNEAQ (reference sequence). This CDR3 has 17 amino acids. CDR3 loop: CASSPRDREYSGNTIYF. The CDR3 nucleotides read TGTGCCAGCAGCCCCCGGGACCGCGAGTACTCTGGAAACACCATATATTTT.

This clonotype was seen many times. The rearrangement links TRBV20-1 to TRBJ2-3; 9 nucleotides line up with TRBD2. Trimming removed 7 bases from V and 6 bases from J; junction bases left unmatched: 8. In germline, CDR1 is DFQATT, CDR2 SNEGSKA (reference sequence). This CDR3 contains 13 residues. For the CDR3, the DNA is TGCAGTGGGCTAGCGGGATCTTCGGATACGCAGTATTTT. Translation gives CSGLAGSSDTQYF.

This clonotype occurred a few times. Written as DNA, the CDR3 is TGCGCCAGCAGCCAAGTTGGGCTGACAGGCACCTCTGGAAACACCATATATTTT. As protein: CASSQVGLTGTSGNTIYF. J is TRBJ1-3 and V is TRBV4-1; TRBD1 might be the D (6 bases). This CDR3 comprises 18 residues. The germline V and J ends were trimmed by 1 base and 0 bases, with 16 bases remaining between them. Germline CDR1 is MGHRA and CDR2 is YSYEKL.

In this sample, this clonotype turned up many times. The chain carries TRBV4-1 and TRBJ1-2, with TRBD1 identical over 8 bases. The CDR3 is 16 amino acids. Germline assignment: CDR1 MGHRA and CDR2 YSYEKL. V dropped 3 bases and J dropped 4; count of bases not matched to a gene: 10. CDR3 DNA: TGCGCCAGCAGCCAGACGGGACAGGTGATTATCTATGGCTACACCTTC. Its protein is CASSQTGQVIIYGYTF.

This clonotype has a handful of counts. The chain is built from TRBV12-3 or TRBV12-4 and TRBJ1-1, with D uncertain. The CDR3 is 15 amino acids. V was clipped by 2 bases and J by 1 base, with 11 bases between them. The chain's CDR3 is CASSLSTNQNTEAFF. The CDR3 DNA reads TGTGCCAGCAGTTTATCCACGAATCAGAACACTGAAGCTTTCTTT.

Only one count was recorded for this clonotype. CDR3: CASSPGRFGNYGYTF. The CDR3 DNA sequence: TGTGCCAGCAGCCCAGGGAGGTTCGGTAACTATGGCTACACCTTC. The rearrangement joins TRBV11-3 to TRBJ1-2, with a tentative D call TRBD1 (5 bases). The CDR3 spans 15 residues. Germline assignment: CDR1 SGHNT and CDR2 YENEEA. Trimming removed 5 bases at V and 1 base at J, with 14 bases between.

This clonotype was observed a handful of times. The chain couples TRBV10-3 to TRBJ2-3; D is tentatively TRBD1 or TRBD2 (5 bases each). CDR3 length equals 14 residues. The germline V gene encodes CDR1 ENHRY and CDR2 SYGVKD. Trimming cost V 10 bases and J 6 bases, with 20 bases left between them. The CDR3 region is CATDPGGEADTQYF. The CDR3 DNA reads TGTGCCACCGACCCTGGGGGAGAGGCGGATACGCAGTATTTT.

The chain combines TRBV6-1 with TRBJ2-7; 11 nucleotides match TRBD2. CDR1 and CDR2 (germline): MNHNS, SASEGT. The CDR3 is 16 residues long. V gave up 1 base and J gave up 4 bases; unmatched junction bases: 6. CDR3 DNA sequence: TGTGCCAGCAGTGAAGAGACTAGCGGGATCGGTTACGAGCAGTACGTC. It codes for CASSEETSGIGYEQYV.